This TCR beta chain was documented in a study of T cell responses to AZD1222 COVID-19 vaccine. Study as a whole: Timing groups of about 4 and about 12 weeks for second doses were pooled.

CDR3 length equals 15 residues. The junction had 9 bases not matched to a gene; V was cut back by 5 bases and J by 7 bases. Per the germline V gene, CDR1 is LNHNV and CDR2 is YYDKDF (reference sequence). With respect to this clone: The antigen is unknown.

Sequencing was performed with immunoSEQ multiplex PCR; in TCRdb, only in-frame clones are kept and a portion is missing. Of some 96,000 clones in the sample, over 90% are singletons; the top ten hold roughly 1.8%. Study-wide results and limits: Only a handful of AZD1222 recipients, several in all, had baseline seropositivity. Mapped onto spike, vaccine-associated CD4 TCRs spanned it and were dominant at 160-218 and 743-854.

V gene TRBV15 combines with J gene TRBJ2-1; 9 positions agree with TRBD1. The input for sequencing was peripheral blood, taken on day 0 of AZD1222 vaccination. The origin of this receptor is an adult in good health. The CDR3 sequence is CATSEGQGWVNEQFF. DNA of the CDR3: TGTGCCACCAGCGAGGGACAGGGTTGGGTGAATGAGCAGTTCTTC. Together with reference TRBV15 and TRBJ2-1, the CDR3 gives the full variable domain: DAMVIQNPRYQVTQFGKPVTLSCSQTLNHNVMYWYQQKSSQAPKLLFHYYDKDFNNEADTPDNFQSRRPNTSFCFLDIRSPGLGDTAMYLCATSEGQGWVNEQFFGPGTRLTVL.